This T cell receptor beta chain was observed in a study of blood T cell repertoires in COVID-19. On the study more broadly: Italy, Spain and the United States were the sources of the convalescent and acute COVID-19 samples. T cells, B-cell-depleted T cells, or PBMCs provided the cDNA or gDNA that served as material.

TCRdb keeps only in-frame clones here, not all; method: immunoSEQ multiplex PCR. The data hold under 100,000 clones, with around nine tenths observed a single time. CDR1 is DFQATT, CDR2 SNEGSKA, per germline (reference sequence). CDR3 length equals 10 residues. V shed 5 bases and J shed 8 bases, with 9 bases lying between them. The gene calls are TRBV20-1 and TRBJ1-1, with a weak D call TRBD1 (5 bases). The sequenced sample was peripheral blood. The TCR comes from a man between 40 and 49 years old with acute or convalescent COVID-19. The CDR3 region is CSAGGLEAFF. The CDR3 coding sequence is TGCAGTGCTGGGGGACTGGAAGCTTTCTTT.